Sequencing of this TCR beta chain was carried out in a study of CD8+CD57+ T cells in acquired aplastic anemia. Overall study findings and caveats: CD8+ Simpson's diversity in patients was not significantly different from that in controls.

Sequenced patients had shown CD8+CD57+ cell expansion by flow cytometry. Every patient was diagnosed with severe acquired aplastic anemia. The sample holds many counts of this clonotype. Its specificity is unknown. TCR beta VDJ and CDR3 were profiled, and genomic DNA was the template. Each CDR3 protein gets one entry after TCRdb re-called the reads with MiXCR. Found here are around 430,000 distinct CDR3 sequences, about a third of them singletons; the top ten hold 0.82%. The source material was sorted CD4+, CD8+, or CD8+CD57+ T cells (not recorded which) from PBMCs. The receptor comes from a human donor with aplastic anemia.

Written as DNA, the CDR3 is TGTGCCAGCAGTCCGTGGACAGGGAACACCTATGGCTACACCTTC. Protein sequence: CASSPWTGNTYGYTF. The genes are TRBV2 and TRBJ1-2; the match to TRBD1 covers 8 bases. The CDR3 contains 15 residues. Germline CDR1 reads SNHLY; CDR2 reads FYNNEI. V lost 5 bases and J lost 4; bases outside the gene matches: 9.